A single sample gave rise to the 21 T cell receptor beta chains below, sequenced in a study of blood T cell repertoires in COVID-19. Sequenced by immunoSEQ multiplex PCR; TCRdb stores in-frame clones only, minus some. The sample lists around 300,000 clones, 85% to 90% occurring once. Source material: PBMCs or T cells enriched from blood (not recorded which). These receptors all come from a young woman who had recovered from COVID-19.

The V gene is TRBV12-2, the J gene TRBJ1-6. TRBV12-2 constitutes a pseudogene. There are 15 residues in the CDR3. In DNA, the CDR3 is TGTGACCCAGAAACTCAAAATACGCGGAATTCACCCCTCCACTTT. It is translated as CDPETQNTRNSPLHF.

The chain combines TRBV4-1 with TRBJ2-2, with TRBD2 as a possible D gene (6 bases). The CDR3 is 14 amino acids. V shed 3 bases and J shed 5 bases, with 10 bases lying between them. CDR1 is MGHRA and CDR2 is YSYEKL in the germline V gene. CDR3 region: CASSHPGETGELFF. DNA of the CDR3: TGCGCCAGCAGCCACCCGGGGGAAACCGGGGAGCTGTTTTTT.

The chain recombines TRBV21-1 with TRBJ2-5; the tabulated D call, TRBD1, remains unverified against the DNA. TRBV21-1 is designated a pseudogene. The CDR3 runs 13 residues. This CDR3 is CASSTRTGETQYF. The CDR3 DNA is TGTGCCAGCAGCACACGGACAGGAGAGACCCAGTACTTC.

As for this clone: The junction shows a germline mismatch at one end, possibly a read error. CDR3 nucleotide sequence: TGTGCCAGCAGTGCATTCGGACAGGGTAGTAACGATGGCTACACCTTC. Translated: CASSAFGQGSNDGYTF. The V gene is TRBV2, the J gene TRBJ1-2; the match to TRBD1 covers 8 bases. This CDR3 has 16 amino acids. The germline V gene encodes CDR1 SNHLY and CDR2 FYNNEI.

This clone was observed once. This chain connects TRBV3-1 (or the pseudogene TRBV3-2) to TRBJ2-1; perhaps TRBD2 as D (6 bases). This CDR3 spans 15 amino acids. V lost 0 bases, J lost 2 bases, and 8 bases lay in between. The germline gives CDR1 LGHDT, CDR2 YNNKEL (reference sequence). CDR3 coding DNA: TGTGCCAGCAGCCAAGAGTCGGGGGCCTACAATGAGCAGTTCTTC. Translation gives CASSQESGAYNEQFF.

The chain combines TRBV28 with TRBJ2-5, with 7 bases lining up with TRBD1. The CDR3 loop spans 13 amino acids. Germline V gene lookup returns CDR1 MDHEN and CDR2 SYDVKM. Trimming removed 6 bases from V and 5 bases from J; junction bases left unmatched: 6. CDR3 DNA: TGTGCCAGCAGAAAAACAGGGGAGGAGACCCAGTACTTC. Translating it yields CASRKTGEETQYF.

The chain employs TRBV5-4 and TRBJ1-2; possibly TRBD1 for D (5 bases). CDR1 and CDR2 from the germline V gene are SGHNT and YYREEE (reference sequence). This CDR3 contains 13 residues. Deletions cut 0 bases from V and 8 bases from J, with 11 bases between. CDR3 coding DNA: TGTGCCAGCAGCTTGGCAGGGCCAGGCGGCTACACCTTC. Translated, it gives CASSLAGPGGYTF.

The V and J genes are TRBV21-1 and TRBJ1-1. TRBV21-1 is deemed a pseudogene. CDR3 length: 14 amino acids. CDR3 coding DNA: TGTGCCAGCAGCCCACGGTCCGGGTGCACTGAAGCTTTCTTT. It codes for CASSPRSGCTEAFF.

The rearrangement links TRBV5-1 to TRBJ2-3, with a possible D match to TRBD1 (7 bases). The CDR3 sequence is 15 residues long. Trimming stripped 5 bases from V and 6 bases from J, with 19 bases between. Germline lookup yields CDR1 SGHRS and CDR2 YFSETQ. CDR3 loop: CASSTFQGGGDTQYF. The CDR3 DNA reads TGCGCCAGCAGTACCTTCCAGGGGGGTGGGGATACGCAGTATTTT.

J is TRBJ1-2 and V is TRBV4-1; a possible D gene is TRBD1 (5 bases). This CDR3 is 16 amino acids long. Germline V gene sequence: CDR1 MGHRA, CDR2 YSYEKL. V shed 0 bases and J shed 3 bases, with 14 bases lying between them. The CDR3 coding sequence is TGCGCCAGCAGCCAAGATCTGTCCAGGGAAGACTATGGCTACACCTTC. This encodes CASSQDLSREDYGYTF.

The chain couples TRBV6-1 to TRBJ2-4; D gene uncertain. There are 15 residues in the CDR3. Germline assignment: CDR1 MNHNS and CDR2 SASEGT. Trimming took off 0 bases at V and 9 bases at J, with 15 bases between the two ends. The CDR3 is CASSEAGSRLGIQYF. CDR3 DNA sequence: TGTGCCAGCAGTGAAGCAGGATCTAGGCTTGGCATTCAGTACTTC.

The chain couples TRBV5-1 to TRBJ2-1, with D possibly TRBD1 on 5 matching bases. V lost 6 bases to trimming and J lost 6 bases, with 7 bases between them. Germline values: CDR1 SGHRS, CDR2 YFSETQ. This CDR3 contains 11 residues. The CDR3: CASIGVNEQFF. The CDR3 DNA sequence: TGCGCCAGCATAGGGGTCAATGAGCAGTTCTTC.

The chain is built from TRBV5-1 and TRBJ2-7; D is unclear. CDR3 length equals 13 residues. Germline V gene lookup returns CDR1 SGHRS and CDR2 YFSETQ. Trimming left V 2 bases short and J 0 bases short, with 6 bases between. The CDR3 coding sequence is TGCGCCAGCAGCTTCCAATCCTCCTACGAGCAGTACTTC. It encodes CASSFQSSYEQYF.

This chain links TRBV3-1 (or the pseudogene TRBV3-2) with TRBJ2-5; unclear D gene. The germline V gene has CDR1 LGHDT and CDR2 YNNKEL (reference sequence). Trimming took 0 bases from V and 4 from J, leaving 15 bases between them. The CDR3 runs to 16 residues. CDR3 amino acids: CASSQDSRSVAETQYF. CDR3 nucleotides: TGTGCCAGCAGCCAAGATTCGAGGTCTGTTGCAGAGACCCAGTACTTC.

As DNA, the CDR3 is TGTGCCAGCAGCGCTAGACTAGCGGGGAGCCCCGGGGAGCTGTTTTTT. Encoded protein: CASSARLAGSPGELFF. V usage is TRBV9 and J usage is TRBJ2-2; 11 nucleotides line up with TRBD2. Germline CDR1 SGDLS, CDR2 YYNGEE. CDR3 length: 16 amino acids. J was trimmed by 6 bases and V by 3 bases; bases with no gene match: 7.

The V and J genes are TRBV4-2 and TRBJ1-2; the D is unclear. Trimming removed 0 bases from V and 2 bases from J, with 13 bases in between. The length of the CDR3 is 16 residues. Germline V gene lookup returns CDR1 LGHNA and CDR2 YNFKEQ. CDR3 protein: CASSQDPYTSNYGYTF. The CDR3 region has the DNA TGTGCCAGCAGCCAAGATCCTTACACCTCAAACTATGGCTACACCTTC.

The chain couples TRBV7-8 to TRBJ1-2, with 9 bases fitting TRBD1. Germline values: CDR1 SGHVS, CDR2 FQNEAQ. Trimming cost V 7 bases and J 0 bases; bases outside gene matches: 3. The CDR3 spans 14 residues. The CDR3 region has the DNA TGTGCCAGCACAGACAGGGGGGCTAACTATGGCTACACCTTC. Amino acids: CASTDRGANYGYTF.

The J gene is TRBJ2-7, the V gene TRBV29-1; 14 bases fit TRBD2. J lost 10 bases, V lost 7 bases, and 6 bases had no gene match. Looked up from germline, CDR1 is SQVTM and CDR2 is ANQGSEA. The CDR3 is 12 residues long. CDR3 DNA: TGCAGCGGGTATGGGACTAGCGGGGGACAGTACTTC. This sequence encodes CSGYGTSGGQYF.

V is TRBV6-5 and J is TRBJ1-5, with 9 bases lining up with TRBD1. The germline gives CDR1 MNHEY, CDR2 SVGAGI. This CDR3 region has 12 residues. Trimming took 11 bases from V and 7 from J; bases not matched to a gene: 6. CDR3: CAEADRGQPQHF. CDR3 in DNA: TGTGCCGAAGCGGACAGGGGACAGCCCCAGCATTTT.

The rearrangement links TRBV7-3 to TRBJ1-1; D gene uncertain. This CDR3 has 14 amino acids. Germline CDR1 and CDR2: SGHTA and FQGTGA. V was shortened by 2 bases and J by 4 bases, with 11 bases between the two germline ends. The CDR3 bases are TGTGCCAGCAGCTTAGGAGACCGGGGCACTGAAGCTTTCTTT. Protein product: CASSLGDRGTEAFF.

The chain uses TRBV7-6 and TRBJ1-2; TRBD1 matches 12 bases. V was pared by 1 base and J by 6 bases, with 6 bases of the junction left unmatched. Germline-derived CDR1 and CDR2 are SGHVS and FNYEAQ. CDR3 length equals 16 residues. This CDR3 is CASSLVPGQGADGYTF. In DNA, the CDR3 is TGTGCCAGCAGCTTAGTTCCGGGACAGGGGGCAGATGGCTACACCTTC.